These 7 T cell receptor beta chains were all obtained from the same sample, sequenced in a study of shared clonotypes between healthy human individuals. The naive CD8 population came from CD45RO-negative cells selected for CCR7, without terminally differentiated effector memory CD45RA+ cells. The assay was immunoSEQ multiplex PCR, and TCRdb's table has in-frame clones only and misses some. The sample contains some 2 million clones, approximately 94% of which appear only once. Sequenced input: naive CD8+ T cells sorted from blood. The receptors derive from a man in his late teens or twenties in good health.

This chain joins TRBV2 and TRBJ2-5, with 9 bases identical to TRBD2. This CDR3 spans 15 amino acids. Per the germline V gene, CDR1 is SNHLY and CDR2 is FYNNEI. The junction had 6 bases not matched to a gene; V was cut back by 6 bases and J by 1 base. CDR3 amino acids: CASRGGRGPQETQYF. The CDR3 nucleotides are TGTGCCAGCAGGGGCGGGAGGGGACCCCAAGAGACCCAGTACTTC.

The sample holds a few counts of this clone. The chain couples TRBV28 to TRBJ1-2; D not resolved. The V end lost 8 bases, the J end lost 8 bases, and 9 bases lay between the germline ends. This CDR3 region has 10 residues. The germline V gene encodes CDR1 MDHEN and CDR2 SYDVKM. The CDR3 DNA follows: TGTGCCAGCTATAGCGTAGGCTACACCTTC. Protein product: CASYSVGYTF.

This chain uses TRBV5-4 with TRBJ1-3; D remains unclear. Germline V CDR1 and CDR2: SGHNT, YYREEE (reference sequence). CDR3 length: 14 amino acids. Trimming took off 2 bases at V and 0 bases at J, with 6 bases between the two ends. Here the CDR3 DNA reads TGTGCCAGCAGCTTTCGGAACTCTGGAAACACCATATATTTT. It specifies CASSFRNSGNTIYF.

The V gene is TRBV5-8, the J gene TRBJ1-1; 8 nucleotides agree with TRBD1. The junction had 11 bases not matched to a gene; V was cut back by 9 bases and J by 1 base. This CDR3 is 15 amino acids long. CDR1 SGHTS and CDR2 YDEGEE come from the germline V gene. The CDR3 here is CANQLAGGRNTEAFF. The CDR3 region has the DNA TGTGCCAACCAACTTGCAGGGGGCCGGAACACTGAAGCTTTCTTT.

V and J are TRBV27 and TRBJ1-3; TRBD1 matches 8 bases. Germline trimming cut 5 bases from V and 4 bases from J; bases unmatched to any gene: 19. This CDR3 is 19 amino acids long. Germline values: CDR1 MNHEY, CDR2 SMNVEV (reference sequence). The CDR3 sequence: CASSTLPGTGGSFGNTIYF. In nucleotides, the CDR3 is TGTGCCAGCAGTACCCTACCCGGGACAGGTGGCTCTTTCGGAAACACCATATATTTT.

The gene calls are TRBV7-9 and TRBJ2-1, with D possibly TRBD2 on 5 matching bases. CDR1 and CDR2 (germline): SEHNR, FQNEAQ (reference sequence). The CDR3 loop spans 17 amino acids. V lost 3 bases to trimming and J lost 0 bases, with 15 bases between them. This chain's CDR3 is CASSFPISGSSYNEQFF. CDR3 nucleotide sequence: TGTGCCAGCAGCTTCCCAATAAGCGGAAGCTCCTACAATGAGCAGTTCTTC. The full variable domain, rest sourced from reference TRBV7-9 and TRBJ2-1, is DTGVSQNPRHKITKRGQNVTFRCDPISEHNRLYWYRQTLGQGPEFLTYFQNEAQLEKSRLLSDRFSAERPKGSFSTLEIQRTEQGDSAMYLCASSFPISGSSYNEQFFGPGTRLTVL.

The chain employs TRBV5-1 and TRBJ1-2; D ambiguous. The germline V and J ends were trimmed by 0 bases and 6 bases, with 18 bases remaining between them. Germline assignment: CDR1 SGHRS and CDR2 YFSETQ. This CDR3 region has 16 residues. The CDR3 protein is CASSLEGTAAFDGYTF. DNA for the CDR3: TGCGCCAGCAGCTTGGAGGGAACGGCTGCATTTGATGGCTACACCTTC.